Here is one T cell receptor beta chain with its context. The source of the sample is a study of blood T cells in healthy people across ages. A second roughly 6 to 12 cycle PCR used barcoded and J-beta primers. TCRdb reprocessed the 5' RACE reads via MiXCR and lists one record per CDR3 protein. The sample lists over a million distinct CDR3 sequences, roughly 59% occurring once. Germline assignment: CDR1 SGHDT and CDR2 YYEEEE. This CDR3 contains 15 residues. V trimming: 4 bases; J trimming: 5 bases; junction bases outside the gene matches: 9. Input material: blood. V is TRBV5-6 and J is TRBJ2-4, with 7 bases matching TRBD2. The source of this sequence is a man younger than 35 in good health. The CDR3 DNA follows: TGTGCCAGCAGCCCGGACGCGGGACTACAAAACATTCAGTACTTC. Residues: CASSPDAGLQNIQYF.